A selection of T cell receptor beta chains follows, all from one sample in a study of T cell changes during pregnancy in multiple sclerosis. This table comes from immunoSEQ multiplex PCR, and its TCRdb copy is limited to in-frame clones, with some not included. The table includes roughly 30,000 clones, around 90% detected once. The sequenced sample was CD8+ T cells from peripheral blood mononuclear cells, obtained before pregnancy. The receptors stem from a female donor with multiple sclerosis, enrolled in a pregnancy study. Each CDR3 is given with its conserved first and last residue. Fields, in order: clone size, J gene, D gene, V gene, CDR3 DNA, CDR3 protein. A D gene is named only where the DNA matches it firmly. Clone sizes are given selectively: once, few, many, or a class where the clone is expanded.

. TRBJ2-1 TRBD2 TRBV7-6 TGTGCCAGCAGCTTCCCTAGGGCCCCTACTAGCGGGGGGGACGTCTCCTACAATGAGCAGTTCTTC CASSFPRAPTSGGDVSYNEQFF
once TRBJ1-1 TRBD1 TRBV5-6 TGTGCCAGCAGCTTGGCGGACAGGGGGCGAGCTTTCTTT CASSLADRGRAFF
. TRBJ1-2 TRBD1 TRBV27 TGTGCCAGCACACACTTGACCGCTCAGGGGGCGATAAGTGGCTACACCTTC CASTHLTAQGAISGYTF
. TRBJ2-1 . TRBV30 TGTGCCTGGAAGCTCGGGAATGAGCAGTTCTTC CAWKLGNEQFF
. TRBJ2-7 TRBD2 TRBV27 TGTGCCAGCAGTTCACTTAGCGGGGCCTCCTACGAGCAGTACTTC CASSSLSGASYEQYF
. TRBJ1-5 TRBD1 TRBV28 TGTGCCAGCAGTTTGGGGACAGGCCTCCAGCCCCAGCATTTT CASSLGTGLQPQHF
. TRBJ2-7 . TRBV7-2 TGTGCCAGCAGCTTAATTGTATCGACTGGCGAGCAGTACTTC CASSLIVSTGEQYF
. TRBJ2-1 . TRBV9 TGTGCCAGCAGCGATTCTCCTCGACAGATTCACAATGAGCAGTTCTTC CASSDSPRQIHNEQFF
. TRBJ2-1 . TRBV7-8 TGTGCCAGCAGCTTAGGGGGACTCACAAGTAAGCAGTTCTTC CASSLGGLTSKQFF
. TRBJ2-2 TRBD2 TRBV6-4 TGTGCCAGCAGCGGGGGGGCCACCGGGGAGCTGTTTTTT CASSGGATGELFF
. TRBJ2-7 . TRBV6-6 TGTGCCAGCAGTTACTTTCGGGATGGCGAGCAGTACTTC CASSYFRDGEQYF
once TRBJ2-7 . TRBV21-1 TGTGCCAGCGACCCAACAGGGTATCACGAGCAGTACTTC CASDPTGYHEQYF
. TRBJ2-1 . TRBV9 TGTGCCAGCAGCGTAGATCGAGGGATTGGGTTCTCCTACAATGAGCAGTTCTTC CASSVDRGIGFSYNEQFF
. TRBJ1-6 TRBD1 TRBV30 TGTGCCTGGAGCTACGGGACAGGGAATTCACCCCTCCACTTT CAWSYGTGNSPLHF
. TRBJ2-7 . TRBV11-2 TGTGCCAGCAGCTTTGGACAGTACTACGAGCAGTACTTC CASSFGQYYEQYF
. TRBJ2-7 . TRBV2 TGTGCCAGCAGTGAACCGCCAGGAAGACCCTACGAGCAGTACTTC CASSEPPGRPYEQYF
. TRBJ1-2 . TRBV4-2 TGTGCCAGCAGCCTGACAAGCTCATTAAACTATGGCTACACCTTC CASSLTSSLNYGYTF